These 32 T cell receptor beta chains came from one sample sequenced in a study of shared clonotypes between healthy human individuals (dated by TCRdb to 2020 to 2022). The protocol used for the library was the immunoSEQ multiplex PCR assay. TCRdb took this table from immuneACCESS and kept in-frame rearrangements with V and J called. Such tables lack part of the clones; where checked against another copy, unresolved V genes explain under half of the gap, and the rest is unexplained. The sample records approximately 2.3 million clones, 93% of which are singletons. In total, the top ten clones hold 0.35% to 0.5% of the sample. What was sequenced was naive CD4+ T cells from PBMCs. What this sample's cell subset or site label stands for: CD45RA+ positively selected. These receptors all stem from a young man in good health. Some clones in this sample may be carry-over from other donors' samples.

This rearrangement joins TRBV28 to TRBJ1-1, with D perhaps TRBD1 (6 bases). This CDR3 has 14 amino acids. V lost 5 bases and J lost 6, with 16 bases in between. Germline CDR1 MDHEN, CDR2 SYDVKM. The CDR3 DNA sequence: TGTGCCAGCAGTCGAAACAGGGAAGGGGCTGAAGCTTTCTTT. Its translation is CASSRNREGAEAFF.

Notes on this clone: Compared with germline, one end of the junction differs, possibly owing to a read error. V is TRBV7-2 and J is TRBJ2-5; D is possibly TRBD2 (6 bases). Germline V lookup: CDR1 SGHTA, CDR2 FQGNSA. The CDR3 runs 13 residues. The CDR3: CASSSQKPGLSHF. Written as DNA, the CDR3 is TGTGCCAGCAGCTCGCAAAAACCGGGACTCAGCCACTTC.

V usage is TRBV5-8 and J usage is TRBJ2-1, with no clear D. V lost 0 bases and J 2 bases, leaving 9 bases between the germline ends. CDR3 length: 15 residues. Germline V lookup: CDR1 SGHTS, CDR2 YDEGEE. Written as DNA, the CDR3 is TGTGCCAGCAGCTTGGCGGATTACACCTACAATGAGCAGTTCTTC. As protein: CASSLADYTYNEQFF. The whole variable domain, remainder taken from reference TRBV5-8 and TRBJ2-1, is EAGVTQSPTHLIKTRGQQATLRCSPISGHTSVYWYQQALGLGLQFLLWYDEGEERNRGNFPPRFSGRQFPNYSSELNVNALELEDSALYLCASSLADYTYNEQFFGPGTRLTVL.

CDR3 region: CASSTNAGGTSEHYEQYF. In nucleotides, the CDR3 is TGTGCCAGCAGTACGAACGCCGGGGGGACTAGCGAGCACTACGAGCAGTACTTC. The chain employs TRBV28 and TRBJ2-7; 10 nucleotides align to TRBD2. With V trimmed by 5 bases and J by 3 bases, 16 bases remained unmatched. The CDR3 extends over 18 amino acids. Germline-derived CDR1 and CDR2 are MDHEN and SYDVKM. Using reference TRBV28 and TRBJ2-7 for the parts outside the CDR3, the full variable domain is DVKVTQSSRYLVKRTGEKVFLECVQDMDHENMFWYRQDPGLGLRLIYFSYDVKMKEKGDIPEGYSVSREKKERFSLILESASTNQTSMYLCASSTNAGGTSEHYEQYFGPGTRLTVT.

For this clone: At one of its ends the junction is not consistent with the germline gene, which may arise from a read error. The chain combines TRBV5-1 with TRBJ2-3; unclear D gene. Per germline, CDR1 SGHRS and CDR2 YFSETQ. The CDR3 consists of 13 residues. The DNA of the CDR3 is TGCGCCAGCTCGCGTGGCAGCAGAGATACGCAGTATTTT. Translating it yields CASSRGSRDTQYF.

The J gene is TRBJ2-2, the V gene TRBV5-1; 9 nucleotides match TRBD2. Germline values: CDR1 SGHRS, CDR2 YFSETQ. This CDR3 comprises 15 residues. With V trimmed by 3 bases and J by 5 bases, 5 bases remained unmatched. In nucleotides, the CDR3 is TGCGCCAGCAGCTCTGGACTAGCGTGGACCGGGGAGCTGTTTTTT. Protein sequence: CASSSGLAWTGELFF. The full variable domain, in which reference TRBV5-1 and TRBJ2-2 provide the parts outside the CDR3, is KAGVTQTPRYLIKTRGQQVTLSCSPISGHRSVSWYQQTPGQGLQFLFEYFSETQRNKGNFPGRFSGRQFSNSRSEMNVSTLELGDSALYLCASSSGLAWTGELFFGEGSRLTVL.

The chain couples TRBV28 to TRBJ2-3; TRBD2 matches 11 bases. Germline V gene lookup returns CDR1 MDHEN and CDR2 SYDVKM. Germline trimming cut 9 bases from V and 1 base from J; bases unmatched to any gene: 3. The CDR3 runs 14 residues. This chain's CDR3 is CARGTSGCTDTQYF. The CDR3 coding sequence is TGTGCCAGAGGGACTAGCGGTTGCACAGATACGCAGTATTTT.

The chain employs TRBV18 and TRBJ1-4; 7 bases line up with TRBD1. Losses at the gene ends were 6 bases for V and 6 bases for J; bases not matched to a gene: 10. From germline, CDR1 is KGHSH and CDR2 LQKENI. This CDR3 region has 15 residues. The CDR3 nucleotides are TGTGCCAGCTCGACCTCAGGGGGATGGGATGAAAAACTGTTTTTT. Translated, it gives CASSTSGGWDEKLFF.

The rearrangement uses TRBV19 and TRBJ2-1; D possibly uses TRBD1 or TRBD2 (6 bases each). Germline CDR1 reads LNHDA; CDR2 reads SQIVND (reference sequence). The V gene lost 7 bases and the J gene lost 1 base, with 17 bases spanning the gap. The CDR3 runs to 16 residues. This CDR3 reads CASTAGGARSYNEQFF. CDR3 DNA sequence: TGTGCCAGTACCGCCGGGGGCGCAAGATCCTACAATGAGCAGTTCTTC.

The rearrangement joins TRBV27 to TRBJ2-1, with 7 bases aligning to TRBD2. With 7 bases clipped from V and 1 base from J, the junction kept 7 bases outside the gene matches. This CDR3 has 15 amino acids. Germline CDR1 is MNHEY and CDR2 is SMNVEV (reference sequence). CDR3 protein: CASTNLAVSYNEQFF. CDR3 sequence (DNA): TGTGCCAGCACCAACCTAGCGGTATCCTACAATGAGCAGTTCTTC.

The chain is built from TRBV10-3 and TRBJ2-2; possible D gene TRBD1, 6 bases. CDR3 length: 11 residues. Germline V gene data show CDR1 as ENHRY and CDR2 as SYGVKD. V shed 10 bases and J shed 8 bases, with 11 bases lying between them. This CDR3 is CASGQGGELFF. As DNA, the CDR3 is TGTGCCAGCGGGCAGGGGGGGGAGCTGTTTTTT.

This clone was picked up a small number of times. This chain connects TRBV9 to TRBJ2-4; D remains ambiguous. Germline loops: CDR1 SGDLS, CDR2 YYNGEE. CDR3 size: 14 residues. Trimming cost V 3 bases and J 1 base, with 8 bases left between them. This CDR3 is CASSGGEAKNIQYF. The CDR3 region has the DNA TGTGCCAGCAGCGGGGGTGAGGCCAAAAACATTCAGTACTTC.

This clone was picked up a small number of times. In the same sample, other DNA sequences code for this CDR3. The chain links TRBV5-1 to TRBJ1-4, with 10 nucleotides matching TRBD1. CDR1 SGHRS and CDR2 YFSETQ come from the germline V gene. V trimming: 4 bases; J trimming: 5 bases; junction bases outside the gene matches: 2. There are 14 residues in the CDR3. The CDR3 sequence: CASSPGQGNEKLFF. The DNA for the CDR3 is TGCGCCAGCAGCCCGGGACAGGGGAATGAAAAACTGTTTTTT.

Worth noting for this clone: The identical CDR3 is also encoded by other nucleotide sequences in the sample. The chain combines TRBV20-1 with TRBJ2-1, with D uncertain. The CDR3 length is 10 residues. Germline V gene lookup returns CDR1 DFQATT and CDR2 SNEGSKA (reference sequence). The germline V and J ends were trimmed by 6 bases and 1 base, with 1 base remaining between them. CDR3 bases: TGCAGTGCGTCCTACAATGAGCAGTTCTTC. Translated: CSASYNEQFF.

The chain uses TRBV5-6 and TRBJ1-6, with 7 positions matching TRBD1. Germline CDR1 and CDR2: SGHDT and YYEEEE. J lost 7 bases, V lost 7 bases, and 14 bases had no gene match. The length of the CDR3 is 16 residues. For the CDR3, the DNA is TGTGCCAGCTACCTTACAGGGGAAGTTGGCAATTCACCCCTCCACTTT. Its protein is CASYLTGEVGNSPLHF.

The CDR3 sequence: CASRYRGWTDTQYF. In DNA, the CDR3 is TGTGCCAGCAGATACAGGGGTTGGACAGATACGCAGTATTTT. This rearrangement joins TRBV6-5 to TRBJ2-3; TRBD1 aligns across 7 bases. Germline V CDR1 and CDR2: MNHEY, SVGAGI. The CDR3 sequence is 14 residues long. Trimming cost V 6 bases and J 3 bases; bases outside gene matches: 6.

The chain employs TRBV29-1 and TRBJ1-4, with D unresolved. V lost 7 bases to trimming and J lost 0 bases, with 9 bases between them. The CDR3 consists of 13 residues. CDR1 SQVTM and CDR2 ANQGSEA come from the germline V gene. DNA of the CDR3: TGCAGCGCTATACAGCCAACTAATGAAAAACTGTTTTTT. Translation: CSAIQPTNEKLFF.

The gene calls are TRBV19 and TRBJ1-5, with D hard to call. Trimming took off 4 bases at V and 3 bases at J, with 7 bases between the two ends. Germline V gene sequence: CDR1 LNHDA, CDR2 SQIVND (reference sequence). The CDR3 runs 13 residues. The CDR3 here is CASSKGNNQPQHF. The CDR3 coding sequence is TGTGCCAGTAGTAAGGGTAACAATCAGCCCCAGCATTTT.

This clone was detected once. Within the sample, other DNA sequences also encode this same CDR3. The CDR3 sequence: CASSPTGDQPQHF. DNA for the CDR3: TGTGCCAGCAGTCCTACAGGGGATCAGCCCCAGCATTTT. The chain links TRBV7-9 to TRBJ1-5; 7 positions match TRBD1. This CDR3 contains 13 residues. V shed 6 bases, J shed 5 bases, and the junction held 4 bases outside the gene matches. Germline V gene sequence: CDR1 SEHNR, CDR2 FQNEAQ (reference sequence).

V and J are TRBV9 and TRBJ2-5, with a weak D call TRBD2 (6 bases). Trimming shortened V by 4 bases and J by 5 bases, and 18 bases separated the two germline ends. The germline CDR1 and CDR2 sequences are SGDLS and YYNGEE. This CDR3 comprises 15 residues. The CDR3 DNA reads as TGTGCCAGCAGCCGTCCGGCAGGCGGGGCGGAGACCCAGTACTTC. It is translated as CASSRPAGGAETQYF.

V gene TRBV11-3 combines with J gene TRBJ2-1; possibly TRBD1 or TRBD2 for D (5 bases each). The germline V gene encodes CDR1 SGHNT and CDR2 YENEEA. V shed 3 bases and J shed 2 bases, with 11 bases lying between them. The CDR3 loop spans 15 amino acids. DNA of the CDR3: TGTGCCAGCAGCTTCGGGACGCCTCCCTACAATGAGCAGTTCTTC. The encoded protein is CASSFGTPPYNEQFF.

The gene calls are TRBV5-4 and TRBJ2-7; tentative D call: TRBD2 (6 bases). Trimming took 4 bases from V and 0 from J, leaving 17 bases between them. Germline V gene sequence: CDR1 SGHNT, CDR2 YYREEE (reference sequence). The CDR3 contains 16 residues. The CDR3 bases are TGTGCCAGCAGCATAGGACTATCGGGGAGCTCCTACGAGCAGTACTTC. Protein sequence: CASSIGLSGSSYEQYF.

The rearrangement links TRBV7-2 to TRBJ2-7; D is undetermined. Trimming pared 1 base from V and 4 bases from J, leaving 8 bases between. Germline assignment: CDR1 SGHTA and CDR2 FQGNSA. This CDR3 has 13 amino acids. The CDR3 region is CASSLDVGYEQYF. CDR3 DNA: TGTGCCAGCAGCTTAGATGTTGGGTACGAGCAGTACTTC.

The chain uses TRBV5-6 and TRBJ1-5; no clear D. The V and J ends lost 4 bases and 0 bases respectively, with 8 bases between them. Germline loops: CDR1 SGHDT, CDR2 YYEEEE. The CDR3 runs to 14 residues. CDR3 DNA sequence: TGTGCCAGCAGCAGCATTTATAGCAATCAGCCCCAGCATTTT. Its protein product is CASSSIYSNQPQHF.

J is TRBJ2-1 and V is TRBV2; TRBD2 agrees at 11 bases. V lost 2 bases, J lost 7 bases, and 10 bases stayed unmatched. Per germline, CDR1 SNHLY and CDR2 FYNNEI. The CDR3 has 17 amino acids. The DNA of the CDR3 is TGTGCCAGCAGTGAATATTCGGGACTAGCGGTACTAAATGAGCAGTTCTTC. Protein product: CASSEYSGLAVLNEQFF.

The V and J genes are TRBV7-9 and TRBJ2-1; D unresolved. CDR3 length equals 13 residues. Trimming left V 3 bases short and J 10 bases short, with 13 bases between. Germline V gives CDR1 SEHNR, CDR2 FQNEAQ (reference sequence). As DNA, the CDR3 is TGTGCCAGCAGCTTCGATGGCCCAAGGGAGCAGTTCTTC. It specifies CASSFDGPREQFF.

As to this clone: Other DNA sequences within the sample encode an identical CDR3. CDR3 loop: CASSSGYQPQHF. The CDR3 DNA follows: TGTGCCAGCAGTTCCGGTTACCAGCCCCAGCATTTT. The rearrangement uses TRBV6-5 and TRBJ1-5; D unclear. The V gene lost 4 bases and the J gene lost 7 bases, with 8 bases spanning the gap. The CDR3 length is 12 residues. Germline CDR1 reads MNHEY; CDR2 reads SVGAGI.

The chain joins TRBV11-3 to TRBJ2-7; TRBD1 or TRBD2 may be the D gene (5 bases each). CDR1 is SGHNT and CDR2 is YENEEA in the germline V gene. This CDR3 region has 15 residues. V was clipped by 2 bases and J by 1 base, with 12 bases between them. The CDR3 here is CASSLLGVRSYEQYF. The CDR3 DNA follows: TGTGCCAGCAGCTTATTGGGGGTCCGTTCCTACGAGCAGTACTTC.

This rearrangement joins TRBV6-1 to TRBJ2-2; TRBD2 matches 14 bases. The CDR3 is 18 residues long. Germline lookup yields CDR1 MNHNS and CDR2 SASEGT. The V and J ends lost 4 bases and 4 bases, in that order; junction bases with no gene match: 8. DNA of the CDR3: TGTGCCAGCAGTGGAGGACTAGCGGGAGGAACCCGCACCGGGGAGCTGTTTTTT. Its protein is CASSGGLAGGTRTGELFF.

This clone came up once. The CDR3 sequence: CASSDALAGHNEQFF. In DNA form, the CDR3 reads TGTGCCAGCAGTGATGCACTAGCGGGGCACAATGAGCAGTTCTTC. V usage is TRBV2 and J usage is TRBJ2-1; 10 bases are shared with TRBD2. The germline gives CDR1 SNHLY, CDR2 FYNNEI. The CDR3 runs 15 residues. V trimming: 3 bases; J trimming: 5 bases; junction bases outside the gene matches: 4.

The rearrangement joins TRBV28 to TRBJ2-3; TRBD1 aligns across 10 bases. CDR3 length: 15 amino acids. In germline, CDR1 is MDHEN, CDR2 SYDVKM. After removal of 10 bases from V and 3 bases from J, the junction contained 10 bases not matched to a gene. The CDR3 coding sequence is TGTGCCACCCTCCCGACAGGGGGCCGGACAGATACGCAGTATTTT. Amino acid sequence: CATLPTGGRTDTQYF.

This rearrangement joins TRBV7-9 to TRBJ1-2, with a tentative D call TRBD1 (5 bases). Germline loops: CDR1 SEHNR, CDR2 FQNEAQ (reference sequence). The CDR3 is 16 amino acids. Trimming pared 5 bases from V and 1 base from J, leaving 17 bases between. DNA for the CDR3: TGTGCCAGCAGCCCTCGCGGGACGGCGATTAACTATGGCTACACCTTC. Translated, it gives CASSPRGTAINYGYTF.